A single T cell receptor (beta chain) is shown here with its context. The antigen is unknown. Using RNA template, CDR3s of TCR alpha and beta were amplified with iRepertoire arm-PCR. TCRdb analysed the multiplex PCR reads with MiXCR anew, one entry per CDR3 protein. The sample has approximately 90,000 distinct CDR3 sequences, about a quarter seen once. The entry originates in a study of glioma-infiltrating T cells. Study findings and constraints: Non-neoplastic patients had below-expected tissue-blood divergence, while all gliomas exceeded expectation.

With 8 bases removed from V and 8 bases from J, the gap between germline ends came to 12 bases. CDR1 and CDR2 (germline): LNHDA, SQIVND (reference sequence). This CDR3 is built from 12 residues. Sequencing was carried out using glioma tissue, nonneoplastic brain tissue, or PBMCs (not recorded which). This chain joins TRBV19 and TRBJ1-4, with unresolved D. The sequence came from a human donor with low-grade glioma or glioblastoma, undergoing nonglioma brain surgery, or in good health (not recorded which). The CDR3 bases are TGTGCCAGTTCCCAAGTAGGGGAAAAACTGTTTTTT. This encodes CASSQVGEKLFF.